The 23 T cell receptor beta chains below all came from one sample that was sequenced in a study of tumor and adjacent non-tumor tissue in lung cancer. RNA was extracted from bulk tissue without any cell sorting. TCRbeta libraries were built with three rounds of nested PCR, modified from ARM-PCR. MiXCR was run by TCRdb on the multiplex PCR reads, yielding one entry per CDR3 protein. The sample consists of 70,000 to 90,000 distinct CDR3 sequences, over 80% of them appearing once. The sequencing input was lung tumor tissue. Receptor source: a woman between 50 and 59 years old with non-small cell lung cancer.

The genes are TRBV12-3 or TRBV12-4 and TRBJ2-5; D perhaps matches TRBD2 (5 bases). With 11 bases removed from V and 2 bases from J, the gap between germline ends came to 15 bases. The CDR3 runs to 13 residues. The DNA for the CDR3 is TGTGCCTGCACTGTTGGGGAGCAAGAGACCCAGTACTTC. Translated, it gives CACTVGEQETQYF.

Remarks on this clonotype: A read error may account for a junction end that differs from germline. The J gene is TRBJ2-3, the V gene TRBV5-5; 10 bases line up with TRBD2. This CDR3 spans 18 amino acids. Germline CDR1 SGHKS, CDR2 YYEKEE (reference sequence). This CDR3 is CASITGLAVSSGTDTQYF. The CDR3 region has the DNA TGTGCCAGCATCACCGGACTAGCGGTATCTAGTGGGACAGACACGCAGTATTTT.

This chain links TRBV20-1 with TRBJ2-7, with TRBD1 matching 8 bases. Germline V gene data show CDR1 as DFQATT and CDR2 as SNEGSKA (reference sequence). Trimming removed 3 bases from V and 6 bases from J; junction bases left unmatched: 13. The CDR3 consists of 15 residues. The CDR3 region is CSASDRAGGWFEQYF. CDR3 coding DNA: TGCAGTGCTAGTGATCGGGCAGGGGGCTGGTTCGAGCAGTACTTC.

This clonotype appeared many times. The chain carries TRBV14 and TRBJ2-3; a possible D gene is TRBD1 (5 bases). CDR1 is SGHDN and CDR2 is FVKESK in the germline V gene. Trimming stripped 5 bases from V and 2 bases from J, with 11 bases between. The CDR3 is made up of 14 amino acids. DNA for the CDR3: TGTGCCAGCAGCACCCGACAGTACACAGATACGCAGTATTTT. Translation: CASSTRQYTDTQYF.

A few counts support this clonotype. The rearrangement joins TRBV9 to TRBJ1-2, with 8 bases matching TRBD1. The CDR3 is 13 amino acids. The ends lost 1 base at V and 7 bases at J; junction bases unmatched: 3. Germline assignment: CDR1 SGDLS and CDR2 YYNGEE. In DNA form, the CDR3 reads TGTGCCAGCAGCGTATTCAGGGGGCCTGGCTACACCTTC. Its protein is CASSVFRGPGYTF.

About this clonotype itself: Germline and junction disagree at one end, which may indicate a read error. V usage is TRBV12-3 or TRBV12-4 and J usage is TRBJ2-5; D is possibly TRBD2 (6 bases). The CDR3 length is 14 residues. CDR3 DNA sequence: TGTGCCAGCAGTTATTGGGACTTCCAAGAGACCCAGTATTTC. It is translated as CASSYWDFQETQYF.

For this clonotype: The junction shows a germline mismatch at one end, possibly a read error. The chain employs TRBV5-6 and TRBJ1-1; D gene ambiguous. CDR3 size: 13 residues. CDR1 is SGHDT, CDR2 YYEEEE, per germline. The CDR3 protein is CASSLPANTEVFF. The CDR3 DNA is TGTGCCAGCAGCCTGCCCGCGAACACTGAAGTTTTCTTT.

Turning to this clonotype: At one of its ends the junction is not consistent with the germline gene, which may arise from a read error. The rearrangement joins TRBV12-3 or TRBV12-4 to TRBJ1-6; D ambiguous. The length of the CDR3 is 14 residues. CDR3 in DNA: TGTGCCAGCTGTACAACCGATGCAAATTCACCCCCCCACTTT. Protein product: CASCTTDANSPPHF.

This clonotype showed up just once. This is likely a read error, given that the CDR3 carries no conserved phenylalanine or tryptophan at its end. J is TRBJ2-7 and V is TRBV20-1, with 9 bases fitting TRBD1. This CDR3 spans 15 amino acids. With V trimmed by 4 bases and J by 2 bases, 9 bases remained unmatched. Per germline, CDR1 DFQATT and CDR2 SNEGSKA (reference sequence). The CDR3 region is CSAKSGWTGAYEQYC. The CDR3 region has the DNA TGCAGTGCTAAAAGTGGTTGGACAGGGGCCTACGAGCAGTACTGC.

This clonotype appeared once. The rearrangement links TRBV29-1 to TRBJ2-7; D is unclear. Germline CDR1 is SQVTM and CDR2 is ANQGSEA. This CDR3 is 15 amino acids long. V was shortened by 4 bases and J by 3 bases, with 19 bases between the two germline ends. The CDR3 DNA follows: TGCAGCGTTGTCCTGGCGTTCCTAGGAGACTACGAGCAGTACTTC. Its protein is CSVVLAFLGDYEQYF.

The chain joins TRBV20-1 to TRBJ2-7; tentative D call: TRBD2 (5 bases). This CDR3 comprises 14 residues. Per the germline V gene, CDR1 is DFQATT and CDR2 is SNEGSKA (reference sequence). Trimming pared 1 base from V and 7 bases from J, leaving 17 bases between. The CDR3 DNA follows: TGCAGTGCTAGAGGGCGTAGCGACTCAAGGGAGCAGTACTTC. It codes for CSARGRSDSREQYF.

The sample holds many counts of this clonotype. The chain carries TRBV30 and TRBJ2-5, with 8 nucleotides matching TRBD1. Germline V gives CDR1 GTSNPN, CDR2 SVGIG (reference sequence). The CDR3 is 12 amino acids. With 5 bases clipped from V and 5 bases from J, the junction kept 4 bases outside the gene matches. The chain's CDR3 is CAWDRGWETQYF. The CDR3 DNA is TGTGCCTGGGACAGGGGCTGGGAGACCCAGTACTTC. Full variable domain (outside the CDR3, taken from reference TRBV30 and TRBJ2-5): SQTIHQWPATLVQPVGSPLSLECTVEGTSNPNLYWYRQAAGRGLQLLFYSVGIGQISSEVPQNLSASRPQDRQFILSSKKLLLSDSGFYLCAWDRGWETQYFGPGTRLLVL.

About this clonotype itself: The junction departs from germline at one end; a sequencing error may be responsible. The V and J genes are TRBV20-1 and TRBJ2-7; tentative D call: TRBD2 (5 bases). This CDR3 region has 15 residues. In germline, CDR1 is DFQATT, CDR2 SNEGSKA (reference sequence). The CDR3 sequence is CSTSSIERPLYEQYF. CDR3 nucleotides: TGCAGTACTAGTTCAATCGAGCGACCTCTCTACGAGCAGTACTTC.

With respect to this clonotype: With a much larger clone just one base away, this may be a read error. Since the CDR3 does not end with the conserved phenylalanine or tryptophan, this likely comes from a read error. The chain combines TRBV7-9 with TRBJ2-1; 9 bases line up with TRBD1. The CDR3 has 15 residues. With V trimmed by 5 bases and J by 9 bases, 11 bases remained unmatched. Germline V gene sequence: CDR1 SEHNR, CDR2 FQNEAQ (reference sequence). CDR3 sequence (DNA): TGTGCCAGCAGCCCCCCCACAGGGGGCACGGGTGAGCAGTTCATC. The encoded protein is CASSPPTGGTGEQFI.

To note about this clonotype: Germline and junction disagree at one end, which may indicate a read error. J is TRBJ1-5 and V is TRBV6-2 or TRBV6-3; D not resolved. The CDR3 extends over 13 amino acids. Germline CDR1 MNHEY, CDR2 SVGEGT. CDR3 DNA: TGTGCCAGCAATGGGGTACCGAATCAGCACCGGTATTTT. As protein: CASNGVPNQHRYF.

This chain links TRBV24-1 with TRBJ1-1, with D possibly matching TRBD1 (6 bases). The CDR3 contains 13 residues. Germline loops: CDR1 KGHDR, CDR2 SFDVKD. DNA of the CDR3: TGTGTCACTCGGGGGACACGAAACACTGAAGCTTTCTTT. Translation gives CVTRGTRNTEAFF.

V and J are TRBV12-3 or TRBV12-4 and TRBJ1-1, with TRBD1 matching over 7 bases. The CDR3 sequence is 13 residues long. In DNA form, the CDR3 reads TGTGTCAACAGTTTCCAGGGGGACACTGAAGCTTTCTTT. It yields the protein CVNSFQGDTEAFF.

The gene calls are TRBV6-2 or TRBV6-3 and TRBJ1-2; 8 nucleotides match TRBD1. Trimming cost V 4 bases and J 11 bases; bases outside gene matches: 15. The germline V gene has CDR1 MNHEY and CDR2 SVGEGT. The CDR3 has 15 residues. The CDR3 is CASSSSGGRRCSYTF. CDR3 bases: TGTGCCAGCAGTTCTTCAGGGGGCCGTCGCTGTAGTTACACCTTC.

As concerns this clonotype: Its ends do not fully match the called genes, so a read error is possible. V and J are TRBV29-1 and TRBJ1-1, with 7 bases matching TRBD1. From germline, CDR1 is SQVTM and CDR2 ANQGSEA. There are 13 residues in the CDR3. The CDR3 loop is CSIGQVFLTEAFF. The CDR3 nucleotides read TGCAGCATTGGACAGGTTTTTTTGACTGAAGCTTTCTTC. The whole variable domain, filled in from reference TRBV29-1 and TRBJ1-1, reads SAVISQKPSRDICQRGTSLTIQCQVDSQVTMMFWYRQQPGQSLTLIATANQGSEATYESGFVIDKFPISRPNLTFSTLTVSNMSPEDSSIYLCSIGQVFLTEAFFGQGTRLTVV.

This clonotype was detected only once. Germline is not matched at one junction end, which may reflect a read error. V gene TRBV4-3 combines with J gene TRBJ2-1; 10 positions match TRBD1. The CDR3 is 15 amino acids. Per germline, CDR1 LGHNA and CDR2 YSLEER. Here the CDR3 reads CTSSQDRGLRNEQSF. In DNA form, the CDR3 reads TGTACCAGCAGCCAAGACAGGGGGCTAAGGAATGAGCAGTCCTTC.

The rearrangement uses TRBV6-5 and TRBJ2-7; D not resolved. This CDR3 region has 14 residues. Germline V lookup: CDR1 MNHEY, CDR2 SVGAGI. CDR3 bases: TGTGGCGGCAGTCGGACGACCAGCTCCTACGAGCAGTACTTC. This codes for CGGSRTTSSYEQYF.

Comments on this clonotype: One end of the junction fails to match germline, which may point to a read error. This sequence joins TRBV5-5 and TRBJ2-7; TRBD1 matches at 9 bases. The CDR3 has 15 residues. Germline V gives CDR1 SGHKS, CDR2 YYEKEE (reference sequence). The CDR3 nucleotides are TGTACCAGCAGCTTAGATAGACAGGGGGCCTACGAGCAGTACTTC. Protein product: CTSSLDRQGAYEQYF.

To note about this clonotype: One junction end does not reproduce the germline sequence, and a read error may be involved. This chain links TRBV20-1 with TRBJ2-1; TRBD2 matches 7 bases. The CDR3 runs 14 residues. CDR1 DFQATT and CDR2 SNEGSKA come from the germline V gene (reference sequence). The CDR3 sequence: CSASGRTSYNEQFF. In DNA, the CDR3 is TGCAGTGCTAGCGGGAGGACCTCCTATAATGAGCAGTTCTTC.